This T cell receptor beta chain stems from a study of cytomegalovirus exposure and HLA in healthy donors (dated by TCRdb to about 2017). Regarding the study in general: An earlier analysis of several hundred of the donors reported 276 Gb of sequence data and some 120 million unique TCR beta sequences from about 179 million T cells. Every discovery cohort repertoire had been produced on one sequencing platform. In the later analysis, no new phenotypic data were used to find candidate immune exposures; instead, reliance was placed on TCR beta sequences and their occurrence across donors. To predict cytomegalovirus infection status, the study combined high-throughput TCR immunosequencing, statistical association of individual TCRs with disease status, and machine learning. Among some 400 genotyped donors of the cohort, an average of approximately 240,000 unique TCR beta nucleotide sequences was sequenced per donor, of which 15% to 20% were non-productive. In an earlier analysis of roughly 600 of the donors, high-throughput TCR beta sequencing was used to judge whether each TCR beta V gene segment behaved as functional or pseudogenic. Class I and class II HLA loci were covered by the typing at four-digit resolution. The number of donors typed differed by locus, with roughly 629-640 for A, B, C, DRB1 and DQB1, roughly 520 for DQA1, nearly 610 for DPA1, and some 440 for DPB1. A later genetic analysis took genome-wide SNP genotypes for about three fifths of the 666 donors and used that subset as a discovery cohort. Of the roughly 400 genotyped donors, approximately 80% fell in the genetic ancestry cluster associated with self-reported Caucasian donors. Donor age, sex, ethnicity and CMV serostatus were compiled alongside the repertoire data. Along with the approximately 650-subject first cohort, a separate validation cohort of about 110 different subjects was used. An early release that covered several hundred HLA-typed donors contained around 300 gigabases of sequencing data and around 85 million unique TCR sequences. Four to six DR-DQ haplotypes were handled as single units for association and clustering because linkage in the cohort was strong. The aim of the study was to test whether cataloging public T cell receptors could identify signatures of past pathogen exposure. To study patterns of TCR occurrence, a later analysis re-analyzed previously published TCR beta repertoires from 666 donors and added high-resolution HLA genotyping. Using immunosequencing, the study profiled T cell repertoires from fewer than 850 subjects and related those repertoires to cytomegalovirus serostatus.

The library was built by means of the immunoSEQ multiplex PCR assay. For the multiplex PCR, a mixture combining 60 forward primers for TCR Vbeta segments and 13 reverse primers for TCR Jbeta segments was used. Amplification of the CDR3 region of rearranged TCR beta genes was performed with a multiplex PCR assay on genomic DNA. Amplified TCR beta libraries were sequenced as 87-base-pair reads on the Illumina HiSeq System. Per the source publication's procedure: In a later analysis, tens of millions of unique TCR beta chains were counted across the approximately 670 repertoires, and roughly 11 million of these chains were shared by at least two donors. Raw reads were error-corrected and collapsed into unique sequences with a nearest-neighbor algorithm that merged closely related sequences to remove PCR and sequencing errors. V, D and J gene segments were assigned by aligning CDR3 sequences to IMGT reference sequences. For a sequence to be retained, a match of at least six nucleotides was required to both a V gene segment and a J gene segment. Rearrangements were classified as productive when the CDR3 lacked stop codons and remained in frame with V and J, and all other rearrangements were classified as non-productive. CDR3 was defined by IMGT convention, running from the second conserved V-encoded cysteine to the conserved J-encoded phenylalanine. In an earlier analysis of around 540 of the donors, sequences lacking an unambiguous match to a single V gene segment were excluded. An earlier analysis of some 500 of the donors classified V segments as functional when productive rearrangements were above 56.7% and as segregating when the standard deviation between donors was above 5%. A statistical classification framework was built for diagnosing cytomegalovirus status from the catalog of TCR beta chain sequences. In a later analysis, TCR nucleotide sequences were compared against IMGT/GENE-DB human TR gene sequences so that V and J genes could be assigned. The TCRdist pipeline was used in a later analysis to assign CDR3 sequences and most-parsimonious VDJ recombination scenarios. In a later analysis, every TCR beta chain was defined by the combination of its CDR3 amino acid sequence and its V-gene family, and reads without a unique V-gene family were dropped. As a way to deal with suspected cross-contamination and a sequencing artifact, a later analysis dropped 450 to 700 nucleotide sequences that were highly shared and had low generation probability. For each public chain, a later analysis derived a clonal expansion index from normalized ranks of inferred template counts within each repertoire. In a later analysis, generation probabilities were computed using a VDJ recombination model fitted to out-of-frame rearrangements, and the results were checked against IGoR. In a later analysis, hypergeometric tests were used to score TCR-TCR, TCR-HLA and TCR-CMV co-occurrence, with a repertoire-size bias correction applied to TCR pairs. To estimate false discovery rates, a later analysis permuted the HLA or CMV assignments 20 times. In a later analysis, co-occurring TCRs were grouped using DBSCAN, with TCRdist sequence similarity added in when clustering inside HLA-allele-positive subsets. Repertoires with fewer than 30,000 or more than 120,000 public chains were left out of co-occurrence clustering, as were roughly five repertoires with anomalous nucleotide sharing. The clones in this table, taken by TCRdb from immuneACCESS, are in-frame only. Not every clone is retained; where verified, under half of the shortfall comes from an unresolved V gene, and the cause of the rest is unknown. The V and J calls and clone size are taken from that table; D and trimming were inferred from the DNA. This sample holds about 120,000 clones; 75% to 85% were observed only once. Of the sample, 7% to 9.5% is held by the ten largest clones.

Notes on this clone: The antigen this receptor binds is unknown. One base away there is no much larger clone; base qualities are not given.

Reading the germline V gene gives CDR1 MNHNS and CDR2 SASEGT. CDR3 length: 18 amino acids, cysteine to phenylalanine. Only the CDR3 part of the read is kept: 54 bases, read in frame from the first base. Trimming at the junction amounts to 0 bases on V and 4 bases on J, and the germline ends lie 18 bases apart. The investigation overall reported the following: In a later analysis, HLA-associated TCR beta chains were found to be more clonally expanded and to have lower generation probabilities than equally common non-associated chains. A further reported finding was that TCR beta sequences accurately predicted the HLA-A and HLA-B alleles for most subjects in the first cohort. Because some donors lacked HLA typing at each locus, the association tests relied only on the typed subset. According to a later analysis, parvovirus B19, influenza, CMV and Epstein-Barr virus appeared linked to several top co-occurrence clusters. The sequencing pipeline was judged likely to have produced a cluster of highly shared sequence variants as a technical artifact. In a later analysis, over 15,000 TCR beta sequences were associated with specific HLA alleles at a false discovery rate of 0.05. In an earlier analysis of fewer than 700 of the donors, most TCR beta V segments appeared in productive rearrangements about 90% or about 30% of the time, broadly matching IMGT annotations. Cytomegalovirus status was reported to be diagnosed by the classifier with high specificity and sensitivity in both the original and validation cohorts. According to the authors, the approach could potentially be generalized to other disease states and immunological phenotypes. Most CMV-associated TCR beta chains appeared to be HLA-restricted in a later analysis, and the HLA associations seemed to be driven largely by CMV exposure. Because counts were too low, around 17 rarely observed V segments, including chromosome 9 orphons, were left out of the earlier analysis of 587 of the donors. In vitro tests confirmed that a few of the cytomegalovirus-associated TCR beta chains recognize cytomegalovirus antigens. Assigning TCR associations to individual alleles was difficult when HLA alleles, especially DR and DQ, strongly co-occurred. Some IMGT-functional V segments, including TRBV6-2 and TRBV6-3, could not be distinguished by the 87-base-pair reads and were therefore excluded. The cohort was sequenced for TCR beta chains only, and without alpha or paired-chain data the features that could be detected were limited. Across donors, most TCR sequences were observed very rarely, whereas some public TCRs were present in many individuals. In a later analysis, TCR association rates were found to vary across HLA loci, with the most associated TCRs seen for DRB1 alleles and the fewest for HLA-C alleles. For the cohort, immune exposure information was limited to CMV serostatus. Sequencing depth was assumed to be roughly uniform across donors in the presence/absence analyses, though that assumption may not hold. Linkage disequilibrium might explain the correlated functional status among segregating V segments, but an unknown experimental factor could not be ruled out. An association between a missense DCLRE1C variant and V-gene and J-gene trimming of TCR beta chains was found in a later genetic analysis and replicated in an independent cohort. The study gave a list of 150 to 200 TCR beta chains associated with cytomegalovirus. According to a later genetic analysis, donors in an Asian-associated ancestry cluster had fewer N-insertions in productive TCRs than the roughly 660-donor mean.

The cohort consisted of 670 or so healthy bone marrow donors. All cohort members were sampled while nominally healthy, although unrecorded immune exposures were likely present. The donor was CMV seropositive and was included in the group of 250 to 350 seropositive cohort members. Every donor gave a peripheral blood sample, and the peripheral blood mononuclear cells from that sample were used for TCR beta sequencing. The Qiagen DNeasy Blood Extraction Kit was used to extract genomic DNA from the blood cell samples. The receptor was derived from a young man in good health and CMV-seropositive. Sequencing was performed on PBMCs. This sequence uses TRBV6-1 and TRBJ2-2; the D gene lacks a confident call. This receptor carries the CDR3 CASSEAPYFEFSTGELFF. The nucleotides read TGTGCCAGCAGTGAAGCCCCTTATTTCGAATTTAGCACCGGGGAGCTGTTTTTT.